This T cell receptor (beta chain) was sequenced in a study of shared clonotypes between healthy human individuals. General study findings and limits: Only blood underwent sampling, and tissue repertoires likely differ.

The protocol was immunoSEQ multiplex PCR, while the TCRdb copy is restricted to in-frame clones and leaves out a portion. Of 450,000 to 650,000 clones listed, roughly four fifths are singletons. On this clone: Its target is unknown. Its ends do not fully match the called genes, so a read error is possible.

Sequencing was carried out using PBMCs. The origin of this receptor is a woman in her 40s in good health. Some clones in this sample may be carry-over from other donors' samples.

CDR3 nucleotide sequence: TGTGCTAGCAGCTCGATCGGGACTAGCGGGATGGATGAGCAGTTCTTC. It specifies CASSSIGTSGMDEQFF. The rearrangement links TRBV7-7 to TRBJ2-1; 13 bases line up with TRBD2. CDR1 and CDR2 (germline): SSHAT, FNYEAQ (reference sequence). CDR3 length: 16 residues.